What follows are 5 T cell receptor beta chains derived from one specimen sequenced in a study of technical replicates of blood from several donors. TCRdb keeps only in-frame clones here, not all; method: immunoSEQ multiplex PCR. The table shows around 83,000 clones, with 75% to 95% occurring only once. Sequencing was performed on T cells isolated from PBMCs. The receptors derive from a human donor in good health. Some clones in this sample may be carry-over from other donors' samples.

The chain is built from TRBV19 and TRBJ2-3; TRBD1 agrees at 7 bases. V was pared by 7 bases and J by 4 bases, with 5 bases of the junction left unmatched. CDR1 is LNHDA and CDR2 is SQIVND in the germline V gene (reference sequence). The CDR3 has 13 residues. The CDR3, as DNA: TGTGCCAGTAAAGCGCAGGGGGCAGATACGCAGTATTTT. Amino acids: CASKAQGADTQYF. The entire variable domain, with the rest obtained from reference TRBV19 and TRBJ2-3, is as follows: DGGITQSPKYLFRKEGQNVTLSCEQNLNHDAMYWYRQDPGQGLRLIYYSQIVNDFQKGDIAEGYSVSREKKESFPLTVTSAQKNPTAFYLCASKAQGADTQYFGPGTRLTVL.

The CDR3 DNA reads TGTGCCAGCAGTTACGGGGGAGGGCTCTACAATGAGCAGTTCTTC. This sequence encodes CASSYGGGLYNEQFF. The rearrangement joins TRBV6-5 to TRBJ2-1; 7 bases align to TRBD2. The CDR3 sequence is 15 residues long. Germline loops: CDR1 MNHEY, CDR2 SVGAGI. With 2 bases clipped from V and 3 bases from J, the junction kept 4 bases outside the gene matches.

This CDR3 is CASSPRLAGGPVRSTDTQYF. For the CDR3, the DNA is TGCGCCAGCAGCCCTCGACTAGCGGGAGGGCCGGTAAGAAGCACAGATACGCAGTATTTT. The V and J genes are TRBV4-1 and TRBJ2-3; 14 bases map to TRBD2. Per germline, CDR1 MGHRA and CDR2 YSYEKL. The V segment lost 4 bases and the J segment 0 bases; nucleotides outside the gene matches: 12. This CDR3 region has 20 residues.

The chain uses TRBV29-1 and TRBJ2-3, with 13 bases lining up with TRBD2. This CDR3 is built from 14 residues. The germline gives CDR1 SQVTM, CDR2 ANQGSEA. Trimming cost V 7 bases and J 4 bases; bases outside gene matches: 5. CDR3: CSARTSGGADTQYF. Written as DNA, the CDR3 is TGCAGCGCTCGGACTAGCGGGGGTGCAGATACGCAGTATTTT.

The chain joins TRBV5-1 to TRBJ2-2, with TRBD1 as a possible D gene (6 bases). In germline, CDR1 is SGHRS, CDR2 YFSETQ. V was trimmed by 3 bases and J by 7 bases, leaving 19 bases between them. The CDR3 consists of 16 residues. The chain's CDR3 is CASSSPGQKEVGELFF. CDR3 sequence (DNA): TGCGCCAGCAGCTCCCCGGGACAAAAAGAGGTCGGGGAGCTGTTTTTT.